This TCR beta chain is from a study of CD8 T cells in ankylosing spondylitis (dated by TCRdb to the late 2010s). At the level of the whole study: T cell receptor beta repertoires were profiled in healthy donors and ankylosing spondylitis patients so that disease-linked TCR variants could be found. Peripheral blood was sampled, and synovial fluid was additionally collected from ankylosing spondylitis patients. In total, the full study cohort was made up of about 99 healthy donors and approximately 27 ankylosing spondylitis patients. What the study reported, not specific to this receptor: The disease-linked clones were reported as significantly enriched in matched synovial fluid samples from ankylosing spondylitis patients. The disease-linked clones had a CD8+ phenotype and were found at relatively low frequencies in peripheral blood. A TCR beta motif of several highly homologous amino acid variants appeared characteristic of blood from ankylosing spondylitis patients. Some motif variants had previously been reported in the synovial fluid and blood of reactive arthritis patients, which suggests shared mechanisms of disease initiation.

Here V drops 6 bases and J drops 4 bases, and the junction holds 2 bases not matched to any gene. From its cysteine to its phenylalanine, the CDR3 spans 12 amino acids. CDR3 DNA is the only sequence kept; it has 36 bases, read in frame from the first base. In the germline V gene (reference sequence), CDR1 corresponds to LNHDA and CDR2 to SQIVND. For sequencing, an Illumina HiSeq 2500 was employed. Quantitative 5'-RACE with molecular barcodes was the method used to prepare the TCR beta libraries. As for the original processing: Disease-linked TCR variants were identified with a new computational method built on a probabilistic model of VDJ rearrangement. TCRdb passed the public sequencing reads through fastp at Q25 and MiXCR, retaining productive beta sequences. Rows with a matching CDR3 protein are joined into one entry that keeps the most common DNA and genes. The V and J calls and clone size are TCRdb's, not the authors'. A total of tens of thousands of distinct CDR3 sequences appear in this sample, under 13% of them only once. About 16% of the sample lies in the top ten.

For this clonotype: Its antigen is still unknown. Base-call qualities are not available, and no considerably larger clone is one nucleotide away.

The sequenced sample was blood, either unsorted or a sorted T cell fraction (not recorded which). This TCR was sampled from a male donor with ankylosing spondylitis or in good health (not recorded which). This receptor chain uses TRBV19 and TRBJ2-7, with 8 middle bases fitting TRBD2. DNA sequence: TGTGCCAGTAGCGGGAGGGCTTACGAGCAGTACTTC. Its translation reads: CASSGRAYEQYF.